Listed below are T cell receptor beta chains from one sample, sequenced in a study of T cell responses to AZD1222 COVID-19 vaccine. Here immunoSEQ multiplex PCR was the method, and the copy in TCRdb shows in-frame clones only, minus some. The sample holds roughly 120,000 clones; roughly 90% are singletons and the top ten take about 4.7%. Sequenced here: peripheral blood, sampled on day 0 of AZD1222 vaccination. These receptors originate from an adult in good health. Each CDR3 is given with its conserved first and last residue. Fields, in order: D gene, V gene, clone size, J gene, CDR3 DNA, CDR3 protein. D genes are given only for firm matches. The size of a clone is reported for some rows only, either as once, few or many, or as a class for expanded clones.

NA	TRBV7-2	once	TRBJ2-4	TGTGCCAGCAGCTTAGCAGGGGGTAACATTCAGTACTTC	CASSLAGGNIQYF
NA	TRBV11-2	NA	TRBJ2-7	TGTGCCAGCAGGCCGGGACTCACCGCTTCCTACGAGCAGTACTTC	CASRPGLTASYEQYF
NA	TRBV24-1	few	TRBJ1-5	TGTGCCACCAGTGATCGGCAGGGGAATCAGCCCCAGCATTTT	CATSDRQGNQPQHF
NA	TRBV7-7	NA	TRBJ2-5	TGTGCCAGCAGCTTAGGGCCCCAAGAGACCCAGTACTTC	CASSLGPQETQYF
NA	TRBV7-8	once	TRBJ1-5	TGTGCCAGCAGCGCCACAGTGAGTAATCAGCCCCAGCATTTT	CASSATVSNQPQHF
TRBD2	TRBV4-3	NA	TRBJ2-7	TGCGCCAGCAGCCCCGGACTAGCGGGGGCCTACGAGCAGTACTTC	CASSPGLAGAYEQYF
TRBD2	TRBV4-1	NA	TRBJ2-5	TGCGCCAGCAGCCAAGATCTTTCGGGGGGAGAGACCCAGTACTTC	CASSQDLSGGETQYF
TRBD1	TRBV11-3	NA	TRBJ1-5	TGTGCCAGCAGCCGGGACAGGGAGGTTCAGCCCCAGCATTTT	CASSRDREVQPQHF
NA	TRBV2	NA	TRBJ1-3	TGTGCCAGCAGTGAAGTCCCGCAGGGCATATCTGGAAACACCATATATTTT	CASSEVPQGISGNTIYF
NA	TRBV27	NA	TRBJ1-1	TGTGCCAGCAGTTTCGGGGGGGAGTTCACTGAAGCTTTCTTT	CASSFGGEFTEAFF
TRBD1	TRBV27	NA	TRBJ1-5	TGTGCCAGCAGTTTATCGCCCAGGGGGCATCAGCCCCAGCATTTT	CASSLSPRGHQPQHF
NA	TRBV7-3	NA	TRBJ2-7	TGTGCCAGCAGCCCGCAGGGGGGCTTTTCCGAGCAGTACTTC	CASSPQGGFSEQYF
NA	TRBV2	NA	TRBJ1-5	TGTGCCAGCAGTGGTGGGATAAACGGTCAGCCCCAGCATTTT	CASSGGINGQPQHF
NA	TRBV19	NA	TRBJ1-1	TGTGCCAGTGCTGGAAGCACTGAAGCTTTCTTT	CASAGSTEAFF
TRBD1	TRBV5-6	NA	TRBJ1-1	TGTGCCAGCAGCGCCGGGACAGGGCTTGTCACTGAAGCTTTCTTT	CASSAGTGLVTEAFF
NA	TRBV28	once	TRBJ1-1	TGTGCCAGCATTGTGGGGGCCACTGAAGCTTTCTTT	CASIVGATEAFF
NA	TRBV25-1	NA	TRBJ1-2	TGTGCCAGCAGTGGGGAAGGGGTCTATGGCTACACCTTC	CASSGEGVYGYTF
NA	TRBV6-2/TRBV6-3	NA	TRBJ1-1	TGTGCCAGCAGTTACGGGGGGTGGAGCACTGAAGCTTTCTTT	CASSYGGWSTEAFF
NA	TRBV6-1	once	TRBJ2-3	TGTGCCAGCAGTGAAAGCGGCAGGGGTGCGCAGTATTTT	CASSESGRGAQYF
NA	TRBV24-1	NA	TRBJ2-3	TGTGCCACCAGTGACCGGGGCGGGGGCGCGTTAGATACGCAGTATTTT	CATSDRGGGALDTQYF
TRBD1	TRBV3-1/TRBV3-2	NA	TRBJ1-2	TGTGCCAGCAGCCAAGAGGAGGAAAGGACAGGGGTTTATGGCTACACCTTC	CASSQEEERTGVYGYTF
NA	TRBV19	NA	TRBJ1-4	TGTGCCAGTAGTATGGGGTATCAGGAAAAACTGTTTTTT	CASSMGYQEKLFF
NA	TRBV5-4	few	TRBJ1-2	TGTGCCAGCAGCTTGGGGGGGAAAGGCTACACCTTC	CASSLGGKGYTF
NA	TRBV7-2	NA	TRBJ1-2	TGTGCCAGCAGCATAGGACCCTCCTATGGCTACACCTTC	CASSIGPSYGYTF
NA	TRBV28	NA	TRBJ2-4	TGTGCCAGCAGTTTACCTATAGCGGCTTACAAAAACATTCAGTACTTC	CASSLPIAAYKNIQYF
NA	TRBV24-1	NA	TRBJ1-5	TGTGCCACCAGTGAATCGCAGGGCAATCAGCCCCAGCATTTT	CATSESQGNQPQHF
TRBD2	TRBV2	few	TRBJ2-5	TGTGCCAGCAAAGCGGGAACGGTGAAAGAGACCCAGTACTTC	CASKAGTVKETQYF
TRBD1	TRBV19	NA	TRBJ1-4	TGTGCCAGTAGTGGACCCGGGACAGGGGATGAAAAACTGTTTTTT	CASSGPGTGDEKLFF
TRBD2	TRBV7-6	NA	TRBJ2-5	TGTGCCAGCGGGGACTACACTACCCAAGAGACCCAGTACTTC	CASGDYTTQETQYF
NA	TRBV24-1	NA	TRBJ1-5	TGTGCCACCAGTGAAACAGGGCCCTATAGCAATCAGCCCCAGCATTTT	CATSETGPYSNQPQHF
TRBD2	TRBV19	NA	TRBJ2-5	TGTGCCAGTAGTATTAGGACTAGCGGGAGAAGGTCAGAGACCCAGTACTTC	CASSIRTSGRRSETQYF
NA	TRBV9	NA	TRBJ2-7	TGTGCCAGCAGCGTAACTTACAGGGACTACGAGCAGTACTTC	CASSVTYRDYEQYF
NA	TRBV3-1/TRBV3-2	once	TRBJ2-2	TGTGCCAGCAGCCAAACCCACAGGGATGGAACCGGGGAGCTGTTTTTT	CASSQTHRDGTGELFF
NA	TRBV11-3	NA	TRBJ2-2	TGTGCCAGCAGCTTAGGTAACCCCGGGGAGCTGTTTTTT	CASSLGNPGELFF
NA	TRBV30	NA	TRBJ2-1	TGTGCCTGGAGTCTCAGGGGATACAATGAGCAGTTCTTC	CAWSLRGYNEQFF
NA	TRBV2	NA	TRBJ2-5	TGTGCCAGCACCCGGGACGGACAAGAGACCCAGTACTTC	CASTRDGQETQYF
NA	TRBV12-3/TRBV12-4	NA	TRBJ1-1	TGTGCCAGCAGTTTGTCGATAAATGAAGCTTTCTTT	CASSLSINEAFF
NA	TRBV6-5	NA	TRBJ2-1	TGTGCCAGCTCGAGGGACGGATACAATGAGCAGTTCTTC	CASSRDGYNEQFF
TRBD1	TRBV7-2	NA	TRBJ2-7	TGTGCCAGCAGACGTAACGGACAGGGGTCCTACGAGCAGTACTTC	CASRRNGQGSYEQYF
NA	TRBV24-1	once	TRBJ1-3	TGTGCCACCAGTGATTCTCTGGGCTCTGGAAACACCATATATTTT	CATSDSLGSGNTIYF
NA	TRBV6-1	few	TRBJ2-3	TGTGCCAGCAGTGAAGATGGGGGGCGCCCAGATACGCAGTATTTT	CASSEDGGRPDTQYF
NA	TRBV28	NA	TRBJ2-7	TGTGCCAGGACGACAGCCCGCTCCTACGAGCAGTACTTC	CARTTARSYEQYF
NA	TRBV19	NA	TRBJ1-3	TGTGCCAGTAGTAGTTCTTCCTCTGGAAACACCATATATTTT	CASSSSSSGNTIYF
NA	TRBV3-1/TRBV3-2	NA	TRBJ1-1	TGTGCCAGCAGCTCTGCGGCGGTGAACACTGAAGCTTTCTTT	CASSSAAVNTEAFF
TRBD2	TRBV14	NA	TRBJ2-2	TGTGCCAGCAGCCAAGAGGGGAGGGGAAGGTTCGACACCGGGGAGCTGTTTTTT	CASSQEGRGRFDTGELFF
NA	TRBV4-2	NA	TRBJ2-7	TGTGCCAGCAGCCTCCTGGGGGAGTCGGCTAACCCCTCCTACGAGCAGTACTTC	CASSLLGESANPSYEQYF
NA	TRBV19	NA	TRBJ2-2	TGTGCCAGTACCACTTCGCGGTACGGGGAGCTGTTTTTT	CASTTSRYGELFF
NA	TRBV7-8	NA	TRBJ2-1	TGTGCCAGCAGCTTAGCTTGGAGCTCCTACAATGAGCAGTTCTTC	CASSLAWSSYNEQFF
NA	TRBV24-1	NA	TRBJ2-2	TGTGCCACCAGTGACGTACGGTCGAACACCGGGGAGCTGTTTTTT	CATSDVRSNTGELFF